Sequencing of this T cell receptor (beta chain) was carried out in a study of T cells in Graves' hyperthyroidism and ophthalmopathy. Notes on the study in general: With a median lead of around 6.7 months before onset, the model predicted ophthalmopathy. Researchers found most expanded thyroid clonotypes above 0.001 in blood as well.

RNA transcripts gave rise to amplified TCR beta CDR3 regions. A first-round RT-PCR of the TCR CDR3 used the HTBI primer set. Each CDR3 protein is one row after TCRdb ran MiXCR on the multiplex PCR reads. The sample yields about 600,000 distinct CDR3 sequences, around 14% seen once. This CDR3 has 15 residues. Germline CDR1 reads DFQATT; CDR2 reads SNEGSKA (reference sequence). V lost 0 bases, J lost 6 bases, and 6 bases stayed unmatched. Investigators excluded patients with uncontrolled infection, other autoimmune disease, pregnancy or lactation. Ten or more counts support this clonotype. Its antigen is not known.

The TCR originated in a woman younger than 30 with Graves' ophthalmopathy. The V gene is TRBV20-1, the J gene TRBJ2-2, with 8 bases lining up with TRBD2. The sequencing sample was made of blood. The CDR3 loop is CSARDPAGDAGELFF. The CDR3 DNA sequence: TGCAGTGCTAGAGACCCAGCGGGAGACGCCGGGGAGCTGTTTTTT.